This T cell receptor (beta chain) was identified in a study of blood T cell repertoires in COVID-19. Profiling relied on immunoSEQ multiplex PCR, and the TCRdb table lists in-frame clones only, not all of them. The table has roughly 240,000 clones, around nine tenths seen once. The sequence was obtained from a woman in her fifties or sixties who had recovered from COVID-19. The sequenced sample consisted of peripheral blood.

CDR3 amino acids: CASSALRLTTDTQYF. In nucleotides, the CDR3 is TGTGCCAGCAGTGCTCTGAGACTTACCACAGATACGCAGTATTTT. The rearrangement links TRBV28 to TRBJ2-3; no reliable D call. V was shortened by 5 bases and J by 2 bases, with 14 bases between the two germline ends. The CDR3 runs to 15 residues. Germline V lookup: CDR1 MDHEN, CDR2 SYDVKM.